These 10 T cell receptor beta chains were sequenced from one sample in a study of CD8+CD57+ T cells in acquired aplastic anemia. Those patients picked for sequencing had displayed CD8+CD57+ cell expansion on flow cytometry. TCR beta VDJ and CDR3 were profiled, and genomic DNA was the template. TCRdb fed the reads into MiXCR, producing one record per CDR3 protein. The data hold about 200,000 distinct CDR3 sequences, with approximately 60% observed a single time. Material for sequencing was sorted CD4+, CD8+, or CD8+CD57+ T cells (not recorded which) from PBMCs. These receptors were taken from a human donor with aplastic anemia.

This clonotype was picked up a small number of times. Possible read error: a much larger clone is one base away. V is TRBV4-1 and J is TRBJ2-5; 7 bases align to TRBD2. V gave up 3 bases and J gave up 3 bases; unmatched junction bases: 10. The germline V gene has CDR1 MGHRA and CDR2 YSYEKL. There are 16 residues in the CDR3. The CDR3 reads CASSQWLTSVKETQYF. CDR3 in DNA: TGCGCCAGCAGCCAGTGGTTAACTAGCGTGAAAGAGACCCAGTACTTC.

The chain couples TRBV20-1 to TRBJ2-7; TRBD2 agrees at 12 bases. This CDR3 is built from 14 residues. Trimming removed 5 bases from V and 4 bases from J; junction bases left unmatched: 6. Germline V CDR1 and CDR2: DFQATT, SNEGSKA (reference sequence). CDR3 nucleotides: TGCAGTGCTTACGGACTAGCGGGGCAATACGAGCAGTACTTC. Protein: CSAYGLAGQYEQYF.

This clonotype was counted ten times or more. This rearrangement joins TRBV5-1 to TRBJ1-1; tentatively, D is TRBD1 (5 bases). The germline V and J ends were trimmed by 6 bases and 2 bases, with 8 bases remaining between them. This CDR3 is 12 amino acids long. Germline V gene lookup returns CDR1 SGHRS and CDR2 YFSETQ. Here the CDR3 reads CASKGINTEAFF. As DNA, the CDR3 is TGCGCCAGCAAGGGGATTAACACTGAAGCTTTCTTT.

CDR3 coding DNA: TGTGCCAGCAGCTTTGGACAGAACAATGAGCAGTTCTTC. This sequence encodes CASSFGQNNEQFF. The J gene is TRBJ2-1, the V gene TRBV7-8, with D possibly matching TRBD1 (6 bases). V dropped 3 bases and J dropped 5 bases, with 8 bases sitting between them. Germline values: CDR1 SGHVS, CDR2 FQNEAQ. CDR3 size: 13 residues. The full variable domain, with the rest looked up from reference TRBV7-8 and TRBJ2-1, is GAGVSQSPRYKVAKRGQDVALRCDPISGHVSLFWYQQALGQGPEFLTYFQNEAQLDKSGLPSDRFFAERPEGSVSTLKIQRTQQEDSAVYLCASSFGQNNEQFFGPGTRLTVL.

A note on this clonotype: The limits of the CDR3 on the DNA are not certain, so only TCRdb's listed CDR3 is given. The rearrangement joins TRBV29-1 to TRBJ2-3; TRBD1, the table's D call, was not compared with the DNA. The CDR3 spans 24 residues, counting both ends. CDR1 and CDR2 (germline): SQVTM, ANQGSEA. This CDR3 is CSASDPLYLCASSLVPGVTDTQYF.

The CDR3 DNA follows: TGTGCCAGCAGCCTTGCGGGACGGAACTCCTACGAGCAGTACTTC. This encodes CASSLAGRNSYEQYF. This chain links TRBV5-5 with TRBJ2-7; tentatively, D is TRBD2 (6 bases). The germline CDR1 and CDR2 sequences are SGHKS and YYEKEE (reference sequence). Trimming cost V 4 bases and J 0 bases, with 14 bases left between them. CDR3 size: 15 residues.

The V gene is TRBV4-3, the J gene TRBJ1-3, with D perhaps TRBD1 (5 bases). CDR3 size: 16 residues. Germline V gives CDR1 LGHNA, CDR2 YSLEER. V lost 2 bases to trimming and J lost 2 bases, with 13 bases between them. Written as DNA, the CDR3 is TGCGCCAGCAGCCAAAACGGTCGCAGGGCTGGAAACACCATATATTTT. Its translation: CASSQNGRRAGNTIYF.

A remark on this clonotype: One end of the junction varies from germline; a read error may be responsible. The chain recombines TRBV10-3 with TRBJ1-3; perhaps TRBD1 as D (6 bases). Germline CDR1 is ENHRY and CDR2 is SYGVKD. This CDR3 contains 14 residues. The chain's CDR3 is CTIGNPGVGNTIYF. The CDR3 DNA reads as TGTACCATCGGTAATCCAGGGGTCGGAAACACCATATATTTT.

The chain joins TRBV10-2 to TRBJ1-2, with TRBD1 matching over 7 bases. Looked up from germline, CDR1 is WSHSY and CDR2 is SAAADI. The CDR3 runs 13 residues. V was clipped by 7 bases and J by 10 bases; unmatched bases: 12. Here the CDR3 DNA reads TGCGCCAGCAAGGGGGCCCAGGGGTTGCACTACACCTTC. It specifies CASKGAQGLHYTF.

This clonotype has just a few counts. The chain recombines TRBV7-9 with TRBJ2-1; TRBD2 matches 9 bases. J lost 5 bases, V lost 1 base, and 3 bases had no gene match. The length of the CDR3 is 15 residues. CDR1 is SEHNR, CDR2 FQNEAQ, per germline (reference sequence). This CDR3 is CASSLDSGGHNEQFF. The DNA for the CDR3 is TGTGCCAGCAGCTTAGATAGCGGGGGACACAATGAGCAGTTCTTC.